These 27 T cell receptor beta chains came from one sample sequenced in a study of shared clonotypes between healthy human individuals. Libraries were prepared by immunoSEQ multiplex PCR; TCRdb keeps only in-frame clonotypes and omits some of them. Of about 2.3 million clones listed, more than 80% were seen once; the top ten hold under 0.45%. Sequencing was carried out using naive CD4+ T cells from PBMCs. Stated subset: CD45RA+ positively selected. All receptors come from a man aged 18 to 30 in good health. Some clones in this sample may be carry-over from other donors' samples.

This sequence joins TRBV4-2 and TRBJ2-5; D is unresolved. The CDR3 extends over 14 amino acids. V lost 3 bases to trimming and J lost 5 bases, with 13 bases between them. In germline, CDR1 is LGHNA, CDR2 YNFKEQ. For the CDR3, the DNA is TGTGCCAGCAGCCAGTTCCTCTCGGGCGAGACCCAGTACTTC. It yields the protein CASSQFLSGETQYF.

This clone was seen once. The chain combines TRBV30 with TRBJ1-2; D gene ambiguous. Trimming shortened V by 2 bases and J by 2 bases, and 12 bases separated the two germline ends. Germline assignment: CDR1 GTSNPN and CDR2 SVGIG (reference sequence). The CDR3 runs 14 residues. CDR3 amino acids: CAWSIRVENYGYTF. CDR3 sequence (DNA): TGTGCCTGGAGTATCCGGGTTGAGAACTATGGCTACACCTTC.

The chain employs TRBV20-1 and TRBJ2-7; D gene unclear. Germline lookup yields CDR1 DFQATT and CDR2 SNEGSKA (reference sequence). This CDR3 spans 11 amino acids. V was cut by 2 bases and J by 4 bases, with 6 bases left in between. The CDR3 is CSARNRYEQYF. CDR3 DNA: TGCAGTGCTAGAAACAGATACGAGCAGTACTTC.

A remark on this clone: Other DNA sequences within the sample encode an identical CDR3. The chain has TRBV5-1 and TRBJ1-1; D call uncertain. Germline-derived CDR1 and CDR2 are SGHRS and YFSETQ. Deletions cut 1 base from V and 1 base from J, with 8 bases between. The CDR3 runs 14 residues. CDR3: CASSLSRPNTEAFF. CDR3 coding DNA: TGCGCCAGCAGCTTGTCCCGTCCGAACACTGAAGCTTTCTTT.

About this clone itself: At the DNA level, this CDR3 is encoded by other sequences in the same sample as well. The chain uses TRBV7-2 and TRBJ2-1; perhaps TRBD2 as D (5 bases). Trimming stripped 1 base from V and 0 bases from J, with 7 bases between. This CDR3 has 15 amino acids. Per the germline V gene, CDR1 is SGHTA and CDR2 is FQGNSA. The CDR3 DNA is TGTGCCAGCAGCTTAGAAGGAGGCTCCTACAATGAGCAGTTCTTC. Translated, it gives CASSLEGGSYNEQFF.

This rearrangement joins TRBV10-3 to TRBJ2-5, with TRBD1 matching 9 bases. V dropped 7 bases and J dropped 3; count of bases not matched to a gene: 12. This CDR3 has 16 amino acids. Germline values: CDR1 ENHRY, CDR2 SYGVKD. CDR3: CAITSDRGREEETQYF. The CDR3 DNA sequence: TGTGCCATCACCTCGGACAGGGGAAGGGAGGAAGAGACCCAGTACTTC.

This sequence joins TRBV6-1 and TRBJ1-1, with D tentatively TRBD1 (5 bases). Germline values: CDR1 MNHNS, CDR2 SASEGT. This CDR3 region has 12 residues. Trimming removed 2 bases from V and 8 bases from J, with 9 bases in between. CDR3 residues: CASSERRGEAFF. The CDR3 bases are TGTGCCAGCAGTGAAAGGCGGGGGGAAGCTTTCTTT.

The gene calls are TRBV5-1 and TRBJ2-3, with TRBD1 identical over 7 bases. Trimming took 5 bases from V and 1 from J; bases not matched to a gene: 4. CDR1 and CDR2 from the germline V gene are SGHRS and YFSETQ. The CDR3 consists of 14 residues. The CDR3 here is CASRLGQGTDTQYF. CDR3 sequence (DNA): TGCGCCAGCAGATTAGGACAGGGCACAGATACGCAGTATTTT.

This sequence joins TRBV7-8 and TRBJ2-2; 10 positions match TRBD2. Germline CDR1 is SGHVS and CDR2 is FQNEAQ. The CDR3 is made up of 14 amino acids. J gave up 7 bases and V 4 bases, and 3 bases lay outside the gene matches. CDR3 coding DNA: TGTGCCAGCAGCTCGGGACTAGCGAACGGGGAGCTGTTTTTT. Its translation: CASSSGLANGELFF.

The rearrangement joins TRBV21-1 to TRBJ2-5; whether TRBD1, the table's D call, matches the DNA was not checked. TRBV21-1 is an annotated pseudogene. This CDR3 spans 16 amino acids. CDR3 sequence: CASSRDRRPYQETQYF. The CDR3, as DNA: TGTGCCAGCAGCAGAGACAGGCGGCCCTACCAAGAGACCCAGTACTTC.

Comment on this clone: At the DNA level, this CDR3 is encoded by other sequences in the same sample as well. The chain has TRBV6-1 and TRBJ2-5; the D is unclear. V shed 6 bases and J shed 0 bases, with 5 bases lying between them. Germline CDR1 reads MNHNS; CDR2 reads SASEGT. CDR3 length: 12 residues. The CDR3 is CASSLYQETQYF. The CDR3 DNA is TGTGCCAGCAGCCTGTACCAAGAGACCCAGTACTTC.

V and J are TRBV27 and TRBJ2-3, with 11 nucleotides matching TRBD2. V was clipped by 5 bases and J by 4 bases; unmatched bases: 11. Germline values: CDR1 MNHEY, CDR2 SMNVEV (reference sequence). The CDR3 spans 17 residues. CDR3 bases: TGTGCCAGCAGTCCAAGAGTACTAGCGGGAGTCCCAGATACGCAGTATTTT. Amino acids: CASSPRVLAGVPDTQYF.

The rearrangement links TRBV10-3 to TRBJ2-7, with 7 bases fitting TRBD1. Per the germline V gene, CDR1 is ENHRY and CDR2 is SYGVKD. CDR3 size: 13 residues. Trimming removed 4 bases from V and 5 bases from J; junction bases left unmatched: 5. The CDR3, as DNA: TGTGCCATCAGTGGACAGGGTGGTAACGAGCAGTACTTC. Encoded protein: CAISGQGGNEQYF.

This chain uses TRBV2 with TRBJ2-2; D is undetermined. Germline CDR1 reads SNHLY; CDR2 reads FYNNEI. Trimming left V 5 bases short and J 4 bases short, with 8 bases between. This CDR3 is built from 13 residues. The CDR3 protein is CASSPRSTGELFF. For the CDR3, the DNA is TGTGCCAGCAGTCCAAGAAGCACCGGGGAGCTGTTTTTT.

The J gene is TRBJ2-2, the V gene TRBV2; D possibly uses TRBD1 or TRBD2 (6 bases each). Per the germline V gene, CDR1 is SNHLY and CDR2 is FYNNEI. V was shortened by 3 bases and J by 6 bases, with 14 bases between the two germline ends. This CDR3 comprises 15 residues. This CDR3 is CASSDGPRGAGELFF. DNA of the CDR3: TGTGCCAGCAGTGACGGCCCAAGGGGGGCCGGGGAGCTGTTTTTT.

The chain carries TRBV7-9 and TRBJ1-5; 9 bases are a match to TRBD1. The CDR3 runs 17 residues. Germline-derived CDR1 and CDR2 are SEHNR and FQNEAQ (reference sequence). With V trimmed by 5 bases and J by 4 bases, 12 bases remained unmatched. CDR3 protein: CASSATPGQGVNQPQHF. The CDR3 DNA reads as TGTGCCAGCAGCGCAACTCCGGGACAGGGTGTGAATCAGCCCCAGCATTTT.

With regard to this clone: Different DNA sequences within this sample yield the same CDR3. This rearrangement joins TRBV19 to TRBJ2-4; possibly TRBD1 or TRBD2 for D (5 bases each). V was cut by 1 base and J by 0 bases, with 10 bases left in between. There are 16 residues in the CDR3. In germline, CDR1 is LNHDA, CDR2 SQIVND (reference sequence). The CDR3 loop reads CASSIVGGGAKNIQYF. Written as DNA, the CDR3 is TGTGCCAGTAGTATAGTCGGTGGGGGAGCCAAAAACATTCAGTACTTC.

This clone was observed a handful of times. V is TRBV10-3 and J is TRBJ1-3; the D is unclear. CDR1 and CDR2 (germline): ENHRY, SYGVKD. The CDR3 length is 14 residues. Trimming took 11 bases from V and 0 from J, leaving 14 bases between them. The CDR3 nucleotides read TGTGCCGCTACTGTTGAGATCTCTGGAAACACCATATATTTT. Its protein is CAATVEISGNTIYF.

The chain's CDR3 is CASSLGVGGGGTEAFF. CDR3 sequence (DNA): TGTGCCAGCAGCTTAGGGGTTGGGGGAGGTGGCACTGAAGCTTTCTTT. V and J are TRBV7-9 and TRBJ1-1; possibly TRBD1 for D (5 bases). V was shortened by 1 base and J by 4 bases, with 16 bases between the two germline ends. Germline-derived CDR1 and CDR2 are SEHNR and FQNEAQ (reference sequence). CDR3 length equals 16 residues.

The chain carries TRBV6-1 and TRBJ2-7; D unresolved. Deletions cut 2 bases from V and 2 bases from J, with 13 bases between. This CDR3 comprises 15 residues. Germline CDR1 is MNHNS and CDR2 is SASEGT. The chain's CDR3 is CASSEYAAGPYEQYF. The CDR3 nucleotides are TGTGCCAGCAGTGAATATGCGGCAGGACCCTACGAGCAGTACTTC.

This chain connects TRBV5-8 to TRBJ2-1; 9 nucleotides match TRBD2. This CDR3 is 15 amino acids long. With 0 bases clipped from V and 3 bases from J, the junction kept 1 base outside the gene matches. In germline, CDR1 is SGHTS, CDR2 YDEGEE. The CDR3 here is CASSLVTSGYNEQFF. CDR3 bases: TGTGCCAGCAGCTTGGTGACTAGCGGCTACAATGAGCAGTTCTTC.

The chain joins TRBV6-1 to TRBJ1-2, with 8 bases identical to TRBD1. The CDR3 extends over 15 amino acids. The germline V gene encodes CDR1 MNHNS and CDR2 SASEGT. V trimming: 0 bases; J trimming: 4 bases; junction bases outside the gene matches: 4. The CDR3 sequence: CASSEAWTGIYGYTF. Written as DNA, the CDR3 is TGTGCCAGCAGTGAAGCGTGGACAGGGATCTATGGCTACACCTTC.

The chain carries TRBV12-5 and TRBJ2-1, with 9 bases matching TRBD2. V trimming: 0 bases; J trimming: 4 bases; junction bases outside the gene matches: 13. CDR1 and CDR2 (germline): LGHNT, FRNRAP. This CDR3 region has 19 residues. The CDR3: CASGLVPGGGGQFYNEQFF. The DNA for the CDR3 is TGTGCTAGTGGTTTGGTACCCGGCGGGGGGGGCCAGTTTTACAATGAGCAGTTCTTC.

This clone was observed a single time. This chain connects TRBV5-4 to TRBJ1-1; unclear D gene. The CDR3 consists of 12 residues. Per germline, CDR1 SGHNT and CDR2 YYREEE (reference sequence). V lost 4 bases, J lost 4 bases, and 8 bases lay in between. The DNA for the CDR3 is TGTGCCAGCAGCCCCCTGGGCACTGAAGCTTTCTTT. This sequence encodes CASSPLGTEAFF.

The J gene is TRBJ2-1, the V gene TRBV2, with 8 bases lining up with TRBD1. The J segment lost 6 bases and the V segment lost 5 bases, leaving 12 bases of the junction unmatched. CDR3 length: 16 amino acids. Germline CDR1 and CDR2: SNHLY and FYNNEI. The CDR3: CASSLDRDAGLNEQFF. As DNA, the CDR3 is TGTGCCAGCAGTTTGGACAGGGACGCGGGACTCAATGAGCAGTTCTTC.

The gene calls are TRBV28 and TRBJ1-4; D might be TRBD1 (5 bases). The germline V gene encodes CDR1 MDHEN and CDR2 SYDVKM. The CDR3 sequence is 12 residues long. The germline V and J ends were trimmed by 6 bases and 5 bases, with 7 bases remaining between them. The CDR3 DNA reads TGTGCCAGCAGGGGACTGAATGAAAAACTGTTTTTT. Its translation is CASRGLNEKLFF.

V is TRBV5-1 and J is TRBJ2-5; 7 positions match TRBD1. Germline trimming cut 4 bases from V and 2 bases from J; bases unmatched to any gene: 8. The CDR3 totals 15 residues. Germline V gives CDR1 SGHRS, CDR2 YFSETQ. The CDR3 spells CASSALGQSQETQYF. Here the CDR3 DNA reads TGCGCCAGCAGCGCGCTGGGACAGTCACAAGAGACCCAGTACTTC.